The T cell receptor (beta chain) described here comes from a study of breast tumors, draining lymph nodes, adjacent tissues. To note about this clonotype: Its antigen is as yet unknown.

Broader study findings: That most tumor T cells come from lymph nodes remained unproven. Compared with lymph nodes, tumors were less diverse; compared with nontumor tissue, more.

The lymph nodes were axillary draining lymph nodes from breast cancer patients. Germline CDR1 reads MGHDK; CDR2 reads SYGVNS. V gave up 5 bases and J gave up 6 bases, with 10 bases separating them. The CDR3 has 13 amino acids. TCRdb recomputed calls from the multiplex PCR reads with MiXCR, one row per CDR3 protein. The repertoire has about 180,000 distinct CDR3 sequences, more than 25% of them found once; the top ten carry less than 4%. This receptor was obtained from a female donor with breast cancer. Some clones in this sample may be carry-over from other donors' samples. J is TRBJ2-2 and V is TRBV25-1; D not resolved. The sample comprised axillary lymph node tissue. The CDR3 DNA is TGTGCCAGCAGTCTATCCTTTGCCGGGGAGCTGTTTTTT. As protein: CASSLSFAGELFF. Filled out from reference TRBV25-1 and TRBJ2-2, the complete variable domain reads EADIYQTPRYLVIGTGKKITLECSQTMGHDKMYWYQQDPGMELHLIHYSYGVNSTEKGDLSSESTVSRIRTEHFPLTLESARPSHTSQYLCASSLSFAGELFFGEGSRLTVL.